Listed below are T cell receptor beta chains from one sample, sequenced in a study of PD-1 blockade in classical Hodgkin lymphoma. The method was immunoSEQ multiplex PCR; TCRdb's version includes in-frame clones alone and lacks a portion of them. The table shows fewer than 75,000 clones, with approximately 90% occurring only once. Sample: peripheral blood mononuclear cells (PBMCs), taken before the second cycle of nivolumab. The receptors stem from a human donor with classical Hodgkin lymphoma. The conserved cysteine and the conserved F or W are not part of the CDR3 here. The order of the fields is V gene, D gene, J gene, CDR3 protein. A D gene is named only where the DNA matches it firmly.

V gene: TRBV4-1
D gene: TRBD1
J gene: TRBJ1-4
CDR3 protein: ASSQVGTATNEKLF

V gene: TRBV7-2
D gene: TRBD1
J gene: TRBJ1-1
CDR3 protein: ASSSDRLNTEAF

V gene: TRBV7-3
D gene: NA
J gene: TRBJ1-1
CDR3 protein: ASSSQGSGTEAF

V gene: TRBV5-8
D gene: NA
J gene: TRBJ2-5
CDR3 protein: ASSLGTDQETQY

V gene: TRBV15
D gene: NA
J gene: TRBJ1-3
CDR3 protein: ATSRDLGGVGNTIY

V gene: TRBV14
D gene: NA
J gene: TRBJ2-3
CDR3 protein: ASSQDWADWGTDTQY

V gene: TRBV5-4
D gene: NA
J gene: TRBJ1-2
CDR3 protein: ASSPGQGYT

V gene: TRBV5-1
D gene: NA
J gene: TRBJ2-7
CDR3 protein: ASSLVGGPDEQY

V gene: TRBV7-9
D gene: NA
J gene: TRBJ2-1
CDR3 protein: ASSPREEQF

V gene: TRBV5-1
D gene: NA
J gene: TRBJ2-5
CDR3 protein: ASSAGVGETQY